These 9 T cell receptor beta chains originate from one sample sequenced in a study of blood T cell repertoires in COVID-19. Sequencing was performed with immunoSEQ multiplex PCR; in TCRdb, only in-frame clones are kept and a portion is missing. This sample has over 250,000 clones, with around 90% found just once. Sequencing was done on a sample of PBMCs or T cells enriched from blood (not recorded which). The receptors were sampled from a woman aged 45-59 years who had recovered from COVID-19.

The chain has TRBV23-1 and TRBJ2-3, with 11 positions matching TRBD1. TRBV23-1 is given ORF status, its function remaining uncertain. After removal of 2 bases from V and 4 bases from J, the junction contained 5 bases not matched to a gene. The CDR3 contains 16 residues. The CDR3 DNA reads TGCGCCAGCAGTCAAGACTGGACAGGGGGCCCAGATACGCAGTATTTT. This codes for CASSQDWTGGPDTQYF.

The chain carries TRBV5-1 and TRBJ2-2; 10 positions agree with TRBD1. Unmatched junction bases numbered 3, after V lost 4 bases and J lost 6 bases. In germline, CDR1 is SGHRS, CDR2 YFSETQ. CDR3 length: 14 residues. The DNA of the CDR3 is TGCGCCAGCAGCCGGGACAGGGGTTCCGGGGAGCTGTTTTTT. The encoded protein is CASSRDRGSGELFF.

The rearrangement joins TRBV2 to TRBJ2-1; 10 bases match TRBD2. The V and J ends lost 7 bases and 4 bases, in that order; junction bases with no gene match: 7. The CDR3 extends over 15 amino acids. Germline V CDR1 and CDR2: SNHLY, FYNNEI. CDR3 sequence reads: CASTYGLADYNEQFF. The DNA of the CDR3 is TGTGCCAGCACCTACGGACTAGCGGATTACAATGAGCAGTTCTTC.

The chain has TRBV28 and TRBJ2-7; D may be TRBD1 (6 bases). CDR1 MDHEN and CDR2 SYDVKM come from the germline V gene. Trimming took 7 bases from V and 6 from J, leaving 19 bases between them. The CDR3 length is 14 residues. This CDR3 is CASIPQGIRAEQYF. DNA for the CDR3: TGTGCCAGCATCCCTCAGGGGATTCGTGCCGAGCAGTACTTC.

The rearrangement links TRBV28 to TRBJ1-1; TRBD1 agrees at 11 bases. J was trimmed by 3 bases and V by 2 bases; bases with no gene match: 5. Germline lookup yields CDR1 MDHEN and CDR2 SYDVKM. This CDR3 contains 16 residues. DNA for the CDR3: TGTGCCAGCAGTTTACTTCCGGGACAGGGGGACACTGAAGCTTTCTTT. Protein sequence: CASSLLPGQGDTEAFF.

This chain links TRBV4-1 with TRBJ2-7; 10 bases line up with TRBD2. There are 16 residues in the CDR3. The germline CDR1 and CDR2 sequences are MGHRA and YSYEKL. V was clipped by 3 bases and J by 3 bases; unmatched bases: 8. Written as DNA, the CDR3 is TGCGCCAGCAGCCAGACCTCTAGCGGGAGCGGCTACGAGCAGTACTTC. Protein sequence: CASSQTSSGSGYEQYF.

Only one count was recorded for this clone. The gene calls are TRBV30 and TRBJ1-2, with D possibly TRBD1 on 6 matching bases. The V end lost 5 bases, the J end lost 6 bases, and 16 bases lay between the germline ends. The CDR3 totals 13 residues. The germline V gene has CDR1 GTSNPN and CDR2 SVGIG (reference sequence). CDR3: CAWGGQGRNGYTF. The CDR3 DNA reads TGTGCCTGGGGGGGCCAGGGCCGGAATGGCTACACCTTC.

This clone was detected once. The CDR3 region is CASSSSASGGASYEQYF. DNA of the CDR3: TGTGCCAGCAGTTCGTCTGCGTCAGGGGGCGCCTCCTACGAGCAGTACTTC. The V call is TRBV28, the J call TRBJ2-7, with TRBD1 matching over 8 bases. The CDR3 has 17 amino acids. V was pared by 4 bases and J by 0 bases, with 11 bases of the junction left unmatched. Germline loops: CDR1 MDHEN, CDR2 SYDVKM.

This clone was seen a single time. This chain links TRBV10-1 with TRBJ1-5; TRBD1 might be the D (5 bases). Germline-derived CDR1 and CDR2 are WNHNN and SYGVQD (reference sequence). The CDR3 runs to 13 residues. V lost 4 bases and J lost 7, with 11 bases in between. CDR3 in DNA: TGCGCCAGCAGTGCGACGGGGGTCCAGCCCCAGCATTTT. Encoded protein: CASSATGVQPQHF.